The 32 T cell receptor beta chains below all came from one sample that was sequenced in a study of T cells in Graves' hyperthyroidism and ophthalmopathy. Amplification yielded TCR beta CDR3 regions, with RNA transcripts as the source. In the first-round RT-PCR of the TCR CDR3, the HTBI primer set was used. Via MiXCR, TCRdb re-called the multiplex PCR reads, giving one row per CDR3 protein. The table has around 600,000 distinct CDR3 sequences, more than 15% seen once. Sequencing was carried out using blood. All receptors derive from a woman in her 40s with Graves' ophthalmopathy.

This clonotype has only a few counts. V usage is TRBV5-1 and J usage is TRBJ2-1, with D unresolved. This CDR3 is built from 17 residues. Trimming took off 0 bases at V and 4 bases at J, with 17 bases between the two ends. Germline lookup yields CDR1 SGHRS and CDR2 YFSETQ. CDR3 protein: CASSLAWGRDVYNEQFF. The CDR3 nucleotides read TGCGCCAGCAGCTTGGCCTGGGGAAGAGATGTATACAATGAGCAGTTCTTC.

This clonotype was counted a few times. V gene TRBV12-3 or TRBV12-4 combines with J gene TRBJ2-2, with D possibly called TRBD1 or TRBD2 (5 bases each). The CDR3 is 15 residues long. The ends were cut back, 6 bases at V and 1 base at J, with 12 bases in the middle. CDR3 loop: CASRQRDLNTGELFF. The CDR3 DNA is TGTGCCAGCAGACAAAGGGACCTGAACACCGGGGAGCTGTTTTTT.

The rearrangement uses TRBV7-9 and TRBJ1-4; D is possibly TRBD1 (5 bases). This CDR3 is 13 amino acids long. Germline-derived CDR1 and CDR2 are SEHNR and FQNEAQ (reference sequence). Trimming removed 3 bases from V and 5 bases from J, with 7 bases in between. This chain's CDR3 is CASSLTENEKLFF. In DNA form, the CDR3 reads TGTGCCAGCAGCTTGACAGAGAATGAAAAACTGTTTTTT.

This clonotype was counted between two and nine times. This chain links TRBV19 with TRBJ2-3; TRBD2 matches at 8 bases. J was trimmed by 0 bases and V by 4 bases; bases with no gene match: 12. Germline values: CDR1 LNHDA, CDR2 SQIVND (reference sequence). This CDR3 comprises 18 residues. The CDR3 DNA follows: TGTGCCAGTAGTAAGGCCCCCCCCGGGACTAGAAGCACAGATACGCAGTATTTT. This gives the protein CASSKAPPGTRSTDTQYF.

There are a few counts of this clonotype. A read error may explain this, as a much larger clone is one base away. CDR3 DNA: TGTGCCAGCAGCCGGGCCCGGCTAGGCTGGGGTGAGCAGTACTTC. The encoded protein is CASSRARLGWGEQYF. The V call is TRBV2, the J call TRBJ2-1; D remains ambiguous. The better agreement between TRBJ2-7 and the DNA end casts doubt on the J call. The germline gives CDR1 SNHLY, CDR2 FYNNEI. The CDR3 is 15 residues long.

This clonotype was counted only a few times. The rearrangement links TRBV12-3 or TRBV12-4 to TRBJ2-2; 7 bases align to TRBD2. This CDR3 region has 14 residues. With V trimmed by 4 bases and J by 5 bases, 4 bases remained unmatched. The CDR3 bases are TGTGCCAGCAGTTGGGCGGGAGTAACCGGGGAGCTGTTTTTT. This gives the protein CASSWAGVTGELFF.

This clonotype was counted at least ten times. The chain joins TRBV3-1 to TRBJ2-3; no clear D. From germline, CDR1 is LGHDT and CDR2 YNNKEL (reference sequence). Trimming took off 4 bases at V and 4 bases at J, with 21 bases between the two ends. The CDR3 spans 17 residues. CDR3 in amino acids: CASSRSSTKPRADTQYF. Written as DNA, the CDR3 is TGTGCCAGCAGCCGCTCCTCTACCAAACCCCGGGCAGATACGCAGTATTTT.

The table lists this clonotype with a few counts. The chain employs TRBV28 and TRBJ1-2; 9 bases agree with TRBD1. With V trimmed by 2 bases and J by 4 bases, 5 bases remained unmatched. In germline, CDR1 is MDHEN, CDR2 SYDVKM. The CDR3 length is 15 residues. The CDR3 coding sequence is TGTGCCAGCAGTTTAGGAGGGACAGGGACCTATGGCTACACCTTC. It yields the protein CASSLGGTGTYGYTF.

This clonotype appeared a few times. This sequence joins TRBV5-1 and TRBJ1-1, with 7 bases matching TRBD1. Germline CDR1 is SGHRS and CDR2 is YFSETQ. With 0 bases clipped from V and 3 bases from J, the junction kept 8 bases outside the gene matches. This CDR3 region has 16 residues. CDR3 sequence: CASSLVGAGQDTEAFF. The CDR3 bases are TGCGCCAGCAGCTTGGTGGGGGCCGGACAGGACACTGAAGCTTTCTTT.

This clonotype was picked up many times. The J gene is TRBJ1-2, the V gene TRBV11-2, with 7 bases identical to TRBD1. Germline values: CDR1 SGHAT, CDR2 FQNNGV. Trimming cost V 4 bases and J 8 bases; bases outside gene matches: 13. The CDR3 extends over 15 amino acids. CDR3 residues: CASSSPAGQVWGYTF. The CDR3 bases are TGTGCCAGCAGCTCCCCCGCTGGACAGGTTTGGGGCTACACCTTC.

The chain recombines TRBV4-1 with TRBJ2-3; 10 bases line up with TRBD2. The germline gives CDR1 MGHRA, CDR2 YSYEKL. V gave up 1 base and J gave up 4 bases; unmatched junction bases: 2. This CDR3 spans 15 amino acids. The CDR3 nucleotides are TGCGCCAGCAGCCAAGTGGGACTAGCGCCAGATACGCAGTATTTT. Protein: CASSQVGLAPDTQYF.

The chain has TRBV6-1 and TRBJ1-4; D is possibly TRBD1 (6 bases). Germline loops: CDR1 MNHNS, CDR2 SASEGT. Trimming stripped 5 bases from V and 4 bases from J, with 11 bases between. The CDR3 is made up of 14 amino acids. In DNA form, the CDR3 reads TGTGCCAGCAGTCGAGGGGGGAATAATGAAAAACTGTTTTTT. It specifies CASSRGGNNEKLFF.

The J gene is TRBJ1-3, the V gene TRBV28; no clear D. The CDR3 is 13 residues long. Between the trimmed V and J ends, which lost 7 bases and 0 bases, there was a span of 7 bases. From germline, CDR1 is MDHEN and CDR2 SYDVKM. CDR3: CASINRSGNTIYF. For the CDR3, the DNA is TGTGCCAGCATCAATCGCTCTGGAAACACCATATATTTT.

The sample holds many counts of this clonotype. This CDR3 reads CASIQFPPGRLETQYF. CDR3 DNA sequence: TGTGCCAGCATCCAATTTCCTCCTGGTAGGCTGGAGACCCAGTACTTC. The V gene is TRBV6-1, the J gene TRBJ2-5; no definite D call. V was cut by 7 bases and J by 5 bases, with 23 bases left in between. The CDR3 has 16 residues. CDR1 is MNHNS, CDR2 SASEGT, per germline.

The V and J genes are TRBV29-1 and TRBJ1-1, with 12 bases identical to TRBD1. The J segment lost 2 bases and the V segment lost 7 bases, leaving 5 bases of the junction unmatched. The CDR3 runs to 14 residues. Germline loops: CDR1 SQVTM, CDR2 ANQGSEA. This chain's CDR3 is CSAWDRGLNTEAFF. The CDR3 nucleotides read TGCAGCGCTTGGGACAGGGGGCTAAACACTGAAGCTTTCTTT.

Only a few counts were recorded for this clonotype. V is TRBV2 and J is TRBJ1-2; no clear D gene. Trimming pared 7 bases from V and 6 bases from J, leaving 18 bases between. The CDR3 spans 14 residues. In germline, CDR1 is SNHLY, CDR2 FYNNEI. The CDR3 here is CASTEAPQFHGYTF. In nucleotides, the CDR3 is TGTGCCAGCACCGAGGCACCTCAATTTCATGGCTACACCTTC.

This clonotype has ten or more counts. This chain connects TRBV10-3 to TRBJ2-5; 9 bases line up with TRBD2. The CDR3 extends over 15 amino acids. The V and J ends lost 5 bases and 2 bases, in that order; junction bases with no gene match: 6. CDR1 is ENHRY and CDR2 is SYGVKD in the germline V gene. CDR3 amino acids: CAISLGLAGQETQYF. The CDR3 DNA follows: TGTGCCATCAGTCTGGGACTAGCTGGACAAGAGACCCAGTACTTC.

This clonotype has a count of ten or more. The V and J genes are TRBV7-2 and TRBJ2-5; D may be TRBD2 (6 bases). This CDR3 contains 15 residues. Trimming cost V 5 bases and J 3 bases, with 16 bases left between them. Germline CDR1 is SGHTA and CDR2 is FQGNSA. This CDR3 is CASSRETRGKETQYF. DNA for the CDR3: TGTGCCAGCAGCCGGGAGACACGGGGAAAAGAGACCCAGTACTTC.

The sample holds a few counts of this clonotype. The chain employs TRBV20-1 and TRBJ2-3; weak D call: TRBD2 (7 bases). This CDR3 has 17 amino acids. Trimming pared 2 bases from V and 2 bases from J, leaving 20 bases between. Germline CDR1 reads DFQATT; CDR2 reads SNEGSKA (reference sequence). The CDR3 nucleotides read TGCAGTGCTAGACCCCCTGGGGGGGGGGCAGACACAGATACGCAGTATTTT. Its protein is CSARPPGGGADTDTQYF.

J is TRBJ2-1 and V is TRBV4-1, with TRBD2 as a possible D gene (6 bases). Germline V gives CDR1 MGHRA, CDR2 YSYEKL. With 1 base removed from V and 5 bases from J, the gap between germline ends came to 18 bases. The CDR3 spans 17 residues. The CDR3 loop reads CASSQGRGAPTHNEQFF. Written as DNA, the CDR3 is TGCGCCAGCAGCCAAGGCCGCGGGGCTCCTACCCACAATGAGCAGTTCTTC.

The chain recombines TRBV2 with TRBJ2-5, with 14 bases matching TRBD2. J gave up 4 bases and V 8 bases, and 9 bases lay outside the gene matches. The germline V gene has CDR1 SNHLY and CDR2 FYNNEI. This CDR3 has 16 amino acids. The CDR3 DNA is TGTGCCAGCCAGCTCGGGACTAGCGGGAGAGGAGAGACCCAGTACTTC. It encodes CASQLGTSGRGETQYF. The complete variable domain, with remaining parts taken from reference TRBV2 and TRBJ2-5, reads EPEVTQTPSHQVTQMGQEVILRCVPISNHLYFYWYRQILGQKVEFLVSFYNNEISEKSEIFDDQFSVERPDGSNFTLKIRSTKLEDSAMYFCASQLGTSGRGETQYFGPGTRLLVL.

This clonotype turned up a few times. The chain is built from TRBV20-1 and TRBJ1-6, with 10 bases lining up with TRBD1. The V gene end was trimmed by 5 bases and the J gene end by 9 bases; junction bases not matched to a gene: 16. Germline CDR1 and CDR2: DFQATT and SNEGSKA (reference sequence). The CDR3 has 17 amino acids. CDR3 region: CSASRGDRGGLSSPLHF. CDR3 sequence (DNA): TGCAGTGCTTCAAGAGGGGACAGGGGTGGATTGAGTTCACCCCTCCACTTT.

This clonotype appeared many times. The chain carries TRBV2 and TRBJ2-1; the match to TRBD2 covers 12 bases. The CDR3 loop spans 15 amino acids. V trimming: 7 bases; J trimming: 4 bases; junction bases outside the gene matches: 5. Germline V gene data show CDR1 as SNHLY and CDR2 as FYNNEI. The CDR3 spells CASTPLAGGYNEQFF. CDR3 nucleotides: TGTGCCAGCACTCCCCTAGCGGGGGGGTACAATGAGCAGTTCTTC.

This clonotype was recorded at least ten times. The chain couples TRBV3-1 to TRBJ1-1; a weak D match, TRBD1 (5 bases). The germline V gene has CDR1 LGHDT and CDR2 YNNKEL (reference sequence). The V and J ends lost 3 bases and 11 bases respectively, with 10 bases between them. CDR3 length: 11 residues. Here the CDR3 DNA reads TGTGCCAGCAGCCAGGTAGGGGCTGCTTTCTTT. Translating it yields CASSQVGAAFF.

This clonotype occurred many times. As DNA, the CDR3 is TGTGCCAGCAGCTTACAACAGGGGGCGTCGATAGAGACCCAGTACTTC. As protein: CASSLQQGASIETQYF. This chain links TRBV7-8 with TRBJ2-5, with 9 bases aligning to TRBD1. The germline gives CDR1 SGHVS, CDR2 FQNEAQ. This CDR3 contains 16 residues. Trimming took 2 bases from V and 4 from J; bases not matched to a gene: 8.

This clonotype was counted ten times or more. Germline is not matched at one junction end, which may reflect a read error. This sequence joins TRBV20-1 and TRBJ2-5, with D perhaps matching TRBD2 (7 bases). This CDR3 is 14 amino acids long. The germline V gene encodes CDR1 DFQATT and CDR2 SNEGSKA (reference sequence). CDR3 nucleotide sequence: TGCAGTGCCAGAGGGGGGGCGTCCCAAGAGACCCAGTACTTC. Amino acid sequence: CSARGGASQETQYF.

This clonotype was recorded at least ten times. The chain employs TRBV29-1 and TRBJ2-7; 9 bases are shared with TRBD2. Trimming took 7 bases from V and 4 from J; bases not matched to a gene: 8. CDR1 is SQVTM, CDR2 ANQGSEA, per germline. The CDR3 totals 13 residues. The CDR3 bases are TGCAGCGCCATTAGCGGGGGTGGATACGAGCAGTACTTC. Its translation: CSAISGGGYEQYF.

This clonotype was detected a few times. The chain combines TRBV5-5 with TRBJ1-6; no clear D gene. The CDR3 length is 17 residues. Germline CDR1 is SGHKS and CDR2 is YYEKEE (reference sequence). V was cut by 2 bases and J by 7 bases, with 19 bases left in between. CDR3 coding DNA: TGTGCCAGCAGCTTAATCCCCTTTGGGTCGGGGAATTCACCCCTCCACTTT. Translation gives CASSLIPFGSGNSPLHF.

The sample holds a few counts of this clonotype. The V call is TRBV5-1, the J call TRBJ1-1; D is undetermined. CDR3 size: 16 residues. V was cut by 2 bases and J by 1 base, with 15 bases left in between. Per germline, CDR1 SGHRS and CDR2 YFSETQ. CDR3 loop: CASSFGLGGENTEAFF. Here the CDR3 DNA reads TGCGCCAGCAGCTTCGGCTTGGGAGGAGAGAACACTGAAGCTTTCTTT. The whole variable domain, remainder taken from reference TRBV5-1 and TRBJ1-1, is KAGVTQTPRYLIKTRGQQVTLSCSPISGHRSVSWYQQTPGQGLQFLFEYFSETQRNKGNFPGRFSGRQFSNSRSEMNVSTLELGDSALYLCASSFGLGGENTEAFFGQGTRLTVV.

This clonotype occurred many times. The CDR3 loop reads CASSLDRGNEQFF. Here the CDR3 DNA reads TGTGCCAGCAGCTTGGACAGGGGCAATGAGCAGTTCTTC. The rearrangement uses TRBV11-2 and TRBJ2-1; 9 bases match TRBD1. Germline values: CDR1 SGHAT, CDR2 FQNNGV. After removal of 3 bases from V and 6 bases from J, the junction contained 0 bases not matched to a gene. The CDR3 sequence is 13 residues long.

This clonotype was picked up many times. This rearrangement joins TRBV11-2 to TRBJ2-2; D possibly corresponds to TRBD2 (5 bases). The germline CDR1 and CDR2 sequences are SGHAT and FQNNGV. This CDR3 contains 14 residues. V was trimmed by 4 bases and J by 5 bases, leaving 11 bases between them. The CDR3 region has the DNA TGTGCCAGCAGCTCCCTGCGAGGGACCGGGGAGCTGTTTTTT. Encoded protein: CASSSLRGTGELFF.

This clonotype came up many times. The chain's CDR3 is CATLDPGHSYEQYF. In DNA, the CDR3 is TGTGCCACCTTAGATCCGGGACATTCCTACGAGCAGTACTTC. The chain links TRBV28 to TRBJ2-7, with a tentative D call TRBD1 (6 bases). Trimming cost V 10 bases and J 1 base, with 17 bases left between them. Germline-derived CDR1 and CDR2 are MDHEN and SYDVKM. The CDR3 contains 14 residues.